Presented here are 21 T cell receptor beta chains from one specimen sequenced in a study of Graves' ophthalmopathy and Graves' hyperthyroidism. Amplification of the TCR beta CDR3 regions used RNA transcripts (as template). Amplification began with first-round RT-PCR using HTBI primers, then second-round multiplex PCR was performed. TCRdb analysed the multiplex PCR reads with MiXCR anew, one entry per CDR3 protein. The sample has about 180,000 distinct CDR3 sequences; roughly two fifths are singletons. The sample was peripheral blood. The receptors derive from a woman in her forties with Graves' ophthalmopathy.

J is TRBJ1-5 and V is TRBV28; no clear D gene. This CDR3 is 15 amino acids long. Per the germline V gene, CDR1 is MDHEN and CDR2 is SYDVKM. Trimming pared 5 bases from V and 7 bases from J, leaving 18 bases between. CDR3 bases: TGTGCCAGCAGTCCTCCCCGCTCCGAGGTCCAGCCCCAGCATTTT. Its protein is CASSPPRSEVQPQHF.

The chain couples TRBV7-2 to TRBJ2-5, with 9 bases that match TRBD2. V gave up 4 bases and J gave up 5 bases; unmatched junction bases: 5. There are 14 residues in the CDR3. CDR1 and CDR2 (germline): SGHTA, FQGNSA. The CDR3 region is CASSSTGTSETQYF. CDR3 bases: TGTGCCAGCAGCTCCACCGGGACTAGCGAGACCCAGTACTTC.

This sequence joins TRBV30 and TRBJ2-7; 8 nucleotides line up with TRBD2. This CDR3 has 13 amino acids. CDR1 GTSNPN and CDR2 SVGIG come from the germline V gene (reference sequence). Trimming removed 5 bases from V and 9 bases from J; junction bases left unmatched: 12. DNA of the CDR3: TGTGCCTGGGGTACGGCGGGGGGCACCCCGCAGTACTTC. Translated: CAWGTAGGTPQYF.

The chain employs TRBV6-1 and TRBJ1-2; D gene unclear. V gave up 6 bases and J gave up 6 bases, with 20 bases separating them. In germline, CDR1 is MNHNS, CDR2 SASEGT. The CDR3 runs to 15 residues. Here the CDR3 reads CASSRRERYYHGYTF. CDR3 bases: TGTGCCAGCAGCCGCCGGGAGAGGTATTATCATGGCTACACCTTC.

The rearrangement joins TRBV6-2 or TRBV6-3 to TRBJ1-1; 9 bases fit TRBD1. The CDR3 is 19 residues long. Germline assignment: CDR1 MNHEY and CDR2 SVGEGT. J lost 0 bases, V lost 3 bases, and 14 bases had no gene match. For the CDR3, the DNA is TGTGCCAGCAGTTATCTCCGGGGGACAGGGATAGGGATGAACACTGAAGCTTTCTTT. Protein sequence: CASSYLRGTGIGMNTEAFF.

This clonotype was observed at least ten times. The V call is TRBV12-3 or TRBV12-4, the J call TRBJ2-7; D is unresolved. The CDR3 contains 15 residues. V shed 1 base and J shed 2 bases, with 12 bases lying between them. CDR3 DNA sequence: TGTGCCAGCAGTTTAGGTTCCGTTCAGACCTACGAGCAGTACTTC. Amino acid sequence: CASSLGSVQTYEQYF.

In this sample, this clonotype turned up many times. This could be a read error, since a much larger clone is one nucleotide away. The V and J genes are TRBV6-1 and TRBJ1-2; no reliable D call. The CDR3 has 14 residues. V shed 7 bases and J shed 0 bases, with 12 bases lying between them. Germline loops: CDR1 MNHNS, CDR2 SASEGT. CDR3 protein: CASTKATTNYGYTF. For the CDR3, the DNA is TGTGCCAGCACTAAAGCCACGACTAACTATGGCTACACCTTC.

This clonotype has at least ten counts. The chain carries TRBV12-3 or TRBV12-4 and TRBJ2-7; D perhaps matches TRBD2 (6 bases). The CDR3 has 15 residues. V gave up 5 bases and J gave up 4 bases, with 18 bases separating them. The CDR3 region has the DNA TGTGCCAGCAGTCCCTCGTGGAGGGCGACGTACGAGCAGTACTTC. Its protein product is CASSPSWRATYEQYF.

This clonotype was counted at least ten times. The CDR3 DNA sequence: TGCGCCAGCAGCTCGTCGGGGAACACTGAAGCTTTCTTT. It translates to CASSSSGNTEAFF. The chain uses TRBV5-1 and TRBJ1-1; the D is unclear. V was cut by 3 bases and J by 1 base, with 7 bases left in between. This CDR3 is built from 13 residues. Germline V gives CDR1 SGHRS, CDR2 YFSETQ.

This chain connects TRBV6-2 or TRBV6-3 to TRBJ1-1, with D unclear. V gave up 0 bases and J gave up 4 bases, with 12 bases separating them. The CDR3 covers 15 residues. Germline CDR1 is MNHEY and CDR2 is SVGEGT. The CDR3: CASSYSGPRGTEAFF. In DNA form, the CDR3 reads TGTGCCAGCAGTTACTCGGGCCCTCGGGGCACTGAAGCTTTCTTT.

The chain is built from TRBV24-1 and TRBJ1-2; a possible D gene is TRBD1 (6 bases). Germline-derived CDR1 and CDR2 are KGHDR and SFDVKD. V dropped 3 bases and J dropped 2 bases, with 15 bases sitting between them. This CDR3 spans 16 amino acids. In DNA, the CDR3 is TGTGCCACCAGTGATCGAGTGGACAGAGTCAACTATGGCTACACCTTC. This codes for CATSDRVDRVNYGYTF.

The CDR3 loop is CASGNNGGVYEQYF. The CDR3 DNA reads as TGTGCCAGCGGGAACAACGGGGGGGTCTACGAGCAGTACTTC. The chain joins TRBV12-3 or TRBV12-4 to TRBJ2-7; 8 bases align to TRBD2. After removal of 8 bases from V and 3 bases from J, the junction contained 9 bases not matched to a gene. There are 14 residues in the CDR3.

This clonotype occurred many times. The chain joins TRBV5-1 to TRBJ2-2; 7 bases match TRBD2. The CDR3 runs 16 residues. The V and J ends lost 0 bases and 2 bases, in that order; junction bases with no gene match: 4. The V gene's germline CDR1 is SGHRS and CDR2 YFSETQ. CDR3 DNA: TGCGCCAGCAGCTTGGGTGGCGGGAGAAACACCGGGGAGCTGTTTTTT. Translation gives CASSLGGGRNTGELFF. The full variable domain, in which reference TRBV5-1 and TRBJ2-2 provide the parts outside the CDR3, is KAGVTQTPRYLIKTRGQQVTLSCSPISGHRSVSWYQQTPGQGLQFLFEYFSETQRNKGNFPGRFSGRQFSNSRSEMNVSTLELGDSALYLCASSLGGGRNTGELFFGEGSRLTVL.

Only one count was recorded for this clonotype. In DNA, the CDR3 is TGTGCCAGCAGACCCCGACTTTCGGGTAGCAATCAGCCCCAGCATTTT. Translated, it gives CASRPRLSGSNQPQHF. The chain couples TRBV12-3 or TRBV12-4 to TRBJ1-5, with D uncertain. Trimming shortened V by 6 bases and J by 0 bases, and 15 bases separated the two germline ends. There are 16 residues in the CDR3.

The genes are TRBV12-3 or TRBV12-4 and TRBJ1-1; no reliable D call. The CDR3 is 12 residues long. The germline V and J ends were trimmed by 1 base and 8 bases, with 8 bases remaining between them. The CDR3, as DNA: TGTGCCAGCAGTTTAGTCGGTCCCGAAGCTTTCTTT. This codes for CASSLVGPEAFF.

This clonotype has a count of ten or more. The CDR3 nucleotides read TGTGCCAGTAATTTAGGGCCCGGGGAGCTGTTTTTT. This encodes CASNLGPGELFF. This chain uses TRBV19 with TRBJ2-2; D is unresolved. This CDR3 spans 12 amino acids. Germline V gene lookup returns CDR1 LNHDA and CDR2 SQIVND (reference sequence). V shed 7 bases and J shed 6 bases, with 9 bases lying between them.

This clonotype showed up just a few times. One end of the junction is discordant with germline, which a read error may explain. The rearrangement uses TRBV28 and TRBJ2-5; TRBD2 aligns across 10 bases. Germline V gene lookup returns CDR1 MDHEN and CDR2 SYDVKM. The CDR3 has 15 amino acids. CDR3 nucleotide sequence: TGTGCTAGCAGTTATCAAAGCGGGAGGGCCGAGACCCAGTACTTC. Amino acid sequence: CASSYQSGRAETQYF.

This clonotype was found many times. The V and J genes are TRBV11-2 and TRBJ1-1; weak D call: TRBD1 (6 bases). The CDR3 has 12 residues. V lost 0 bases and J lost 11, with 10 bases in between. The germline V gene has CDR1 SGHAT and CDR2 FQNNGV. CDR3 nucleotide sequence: TGTGCCAGCAGCTTAGAAGGGGGGGTGGCTTTCTTT. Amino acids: CASSLEGGVAFF.

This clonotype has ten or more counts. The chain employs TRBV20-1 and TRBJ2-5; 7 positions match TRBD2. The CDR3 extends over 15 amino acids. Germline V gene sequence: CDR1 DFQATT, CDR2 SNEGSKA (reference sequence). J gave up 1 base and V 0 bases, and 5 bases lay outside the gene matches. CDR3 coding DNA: TGCAGTGCTAGAGACTTCGGCGGGAGCCAAGAGACCCAGTACTTC. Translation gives CSARDFGGSQETQYF.

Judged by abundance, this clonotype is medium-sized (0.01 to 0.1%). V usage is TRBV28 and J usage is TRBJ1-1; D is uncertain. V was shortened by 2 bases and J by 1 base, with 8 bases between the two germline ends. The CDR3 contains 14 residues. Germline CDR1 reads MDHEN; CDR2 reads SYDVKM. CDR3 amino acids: CASSLGGANTEAFF. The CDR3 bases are TGTGCCAGCAGTTTAGGTGGTGCGAACACTGAAGCTTTCTTT. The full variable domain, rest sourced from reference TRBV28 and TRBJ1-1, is DVKVTQSSRYLVKRTGEKVFLECVQDMDHENMFWYRQDPGLGLRLIYFSYDVKMKEKGDIPEGYSVSREKKERFSLILESASTNQTSMYLCASSLGGANTEAFFGQGTRLTVV.

This CDR3 is CASRPDRGDQETQYF. The CDR3 DNA reads TGTGCCAGCAGGCCCGACAGGGGGGATCAAGAGACCCAGTACTTC. This sequence joins TRBV6-1 and TRBJ2-5; TRBD1 matches at 9 bases. CDR1 and CDR2 from the germline V gene are MNHNS and SASEGT. CDR3 length: 15 residues. The junction had 7 bases not matched to a gene; V was cut back by 6 bases and J by 2 bases.